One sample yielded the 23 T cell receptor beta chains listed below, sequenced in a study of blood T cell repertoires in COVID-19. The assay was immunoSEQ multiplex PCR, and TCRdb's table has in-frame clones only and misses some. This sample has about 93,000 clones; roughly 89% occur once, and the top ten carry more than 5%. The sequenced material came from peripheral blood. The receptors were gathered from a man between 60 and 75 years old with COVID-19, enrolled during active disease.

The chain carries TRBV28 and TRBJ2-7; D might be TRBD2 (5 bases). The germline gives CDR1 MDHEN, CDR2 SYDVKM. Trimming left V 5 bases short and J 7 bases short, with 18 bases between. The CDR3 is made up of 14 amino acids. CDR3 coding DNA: TGTGCCAGCAGTACCCTAGTGGAGGCCGGGGAGCAGTACTTC. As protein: CASSTLVEAGEQYF. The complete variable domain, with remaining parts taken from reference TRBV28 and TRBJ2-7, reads DVKVTQSSRYLVKRTGEKVFLECVQDMDHENMFWYRQDPGLGLRLIYFSYDVKMKEKGDIPEGYSVSREKKERFSLILESASTNQTSMYLCASSTLVEAGEQYFGPGTRLTVT.

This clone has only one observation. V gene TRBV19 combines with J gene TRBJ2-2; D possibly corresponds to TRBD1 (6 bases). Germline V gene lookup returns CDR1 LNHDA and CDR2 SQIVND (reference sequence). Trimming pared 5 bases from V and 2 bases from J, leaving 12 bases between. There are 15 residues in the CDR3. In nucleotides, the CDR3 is TGTGCCAGTAGTTCCCGGACAGCCAACACCGGGGAGCTGTTTTTT. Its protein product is CASSSRTANTGELFF.

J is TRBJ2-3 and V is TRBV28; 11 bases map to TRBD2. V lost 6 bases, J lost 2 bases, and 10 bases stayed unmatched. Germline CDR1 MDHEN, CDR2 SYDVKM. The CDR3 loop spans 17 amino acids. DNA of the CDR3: TGTGCCAGCAGCGGAGGGACTAGCGGTTCCTACACAGATACGCAGTATTTT. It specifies CASSGGTSGSYTDTQYF.

The CDR3 region has the DNA TGTGCCATCAGTGTGCAAGCGGGGGTCTACAATGAGCAGTTCTTC. The encoded protein is CAISVQAGVYNEQFF. The rearrangement links TRBV10-3 to TRBJ2-1; 8 bases agree with TRBD2. Trimming took 4 bases from V and 3 from J; bases not matched to a gene: 5. The CDR3 sequence is 15 residues long. Germline-derived CDR1 and CDR2 are ENHRY and SYGVKD.

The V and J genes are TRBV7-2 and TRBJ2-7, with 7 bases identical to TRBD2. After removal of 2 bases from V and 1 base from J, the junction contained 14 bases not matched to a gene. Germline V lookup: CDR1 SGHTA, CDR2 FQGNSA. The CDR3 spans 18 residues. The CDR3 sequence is CASSLSTRLADLSYEQYF. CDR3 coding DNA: TGTGCCAGCAGCTTAAGTACCCGGCTAGCGGACCTATCCTACGAGCAGTACTTC. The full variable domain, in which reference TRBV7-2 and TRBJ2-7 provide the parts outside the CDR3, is GAGVSQSPSNKVTEKGKDVELRCDPISGHTALYWYRQSLGQGLEFLIYFQGNSAPDKSGLPSDRFSAERTGGSVSTLTIQRTQQEDSAVYLCASSLSTRLADLSYEQYFGPGTRLTVT.

The CDR3 sequence is CASSQRSGQETQYF. In nucleotides, the CDR3 is TGTGCCAGCAGCCAACGAAGCGGTCAAGAGACCCAGTACTTC. The chain links TRBV3-1 (or the pseudogene TRBV3-2) to TRBJ2-5, with a tentative D call TRBD2 (5 bases). V dropped 2 bases and J dropped 2 bases, with 9 bases sitting between them. Germline V gives CDR1 LGHDT, CDR2 YNNKEL (reference sequence). The CDR3 covers 14 residues.

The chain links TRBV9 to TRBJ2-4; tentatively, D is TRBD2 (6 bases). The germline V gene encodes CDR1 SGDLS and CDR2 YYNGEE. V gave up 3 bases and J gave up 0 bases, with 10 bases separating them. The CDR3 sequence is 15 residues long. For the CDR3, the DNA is TGTGCCAGCAGCGGAGCGGGCCCAGCCAAAAACATTCAGTACTTC. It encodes CASSGAGPAKNIQYF.

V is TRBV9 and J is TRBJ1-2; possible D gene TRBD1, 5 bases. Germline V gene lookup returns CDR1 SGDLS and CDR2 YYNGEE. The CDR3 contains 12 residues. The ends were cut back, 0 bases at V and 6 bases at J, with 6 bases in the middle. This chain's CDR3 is CASSVDRNGYTF. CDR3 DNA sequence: TGTGCCAGCAGCGTAGACAGGAATGGCTACACCTTC.

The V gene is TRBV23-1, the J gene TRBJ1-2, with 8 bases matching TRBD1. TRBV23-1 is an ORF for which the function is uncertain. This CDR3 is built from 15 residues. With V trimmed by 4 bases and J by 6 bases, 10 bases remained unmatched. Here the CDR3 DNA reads TGCGCCAGCAGTCCAGACAGGGGTGGAATGGATGGCTACACCTTC. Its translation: CASSPDRGGMDGYTF.

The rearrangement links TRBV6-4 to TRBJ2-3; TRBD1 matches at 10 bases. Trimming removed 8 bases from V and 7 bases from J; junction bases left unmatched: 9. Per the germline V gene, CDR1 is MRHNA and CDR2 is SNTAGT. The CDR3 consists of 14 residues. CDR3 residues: CASGPGQGTHTQYF. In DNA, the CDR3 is TGTGCCAGCGGTCCGGGACAGGGGACACATACGCAGTATTTT.

The CDR3 nucleotides read TGCGCCAGCACACTAGCGGGAGGGCCTGATGAGCAGTTCTTC. As protein: CASTLAGGPDEQFF. The J gene is TRBJ2-1, the V gene TRBV5-1; 13 nucleotides agree with TRBD2. Germline V gene sequence: CDR1 SGHRS, CDR2 YFSETQ. The V and J ends lost 6 bases and 8 bases, in that order; junction bases with no gene match: 5. The CDR3 is 14 amino acids.

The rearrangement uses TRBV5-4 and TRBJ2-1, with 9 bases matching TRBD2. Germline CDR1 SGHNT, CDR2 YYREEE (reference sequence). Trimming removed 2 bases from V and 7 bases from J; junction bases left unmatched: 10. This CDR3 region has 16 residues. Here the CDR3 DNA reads TGTGCCAGCAGCTTACTACTTAGCGGGAGTCCGAATGAGCAGTTCTTC. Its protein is CASSLLLSGSPNEQFF.

CDR3 protein: CASSLVPLPNTGELFF. In nucleotides, the CDR3 is TGTGCCAGCAGCTTGGTGCCACTACCGAACACCGGGGAGCTGTTTTTT. The V call is TRBV5-8, the J call TRBJ2-2, with no clear D. Germline CDR1 reads SGHTS; CDR2 reads YDEGEE. Trimming pared 0 bases from V and 0 bases from J, leaving 9 bases between. The CDR3 is made up of 16 amino acids.

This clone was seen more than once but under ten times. The CDR3 DNA sequence: TGTGCCAGCAGTTACGGGCGTCAGGGGCTCTACGAGCAGTACTTC. It encodes CASSYGRQGLYEQYF. The chain joins TRBV6-2 or TRBV6-3 to TRBJ2-7; D perhaps matches TRBD1 (6 bases). This CDR3 is built from 15 residues. From germline, CDR1 is MNHEY and CDR2 SVGEGT. Trimming cost V 2 bases and J 3 bases, with 14 bases left between them.

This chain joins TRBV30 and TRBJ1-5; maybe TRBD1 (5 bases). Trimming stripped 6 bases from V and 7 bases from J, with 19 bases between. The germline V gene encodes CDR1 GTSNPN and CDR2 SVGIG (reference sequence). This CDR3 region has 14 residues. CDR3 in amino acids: CACTKQGFGQPQHF. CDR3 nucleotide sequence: TGTGCCTGTACCAAGCAGGGTTTTGGACAGCCCCAGCATTTT.

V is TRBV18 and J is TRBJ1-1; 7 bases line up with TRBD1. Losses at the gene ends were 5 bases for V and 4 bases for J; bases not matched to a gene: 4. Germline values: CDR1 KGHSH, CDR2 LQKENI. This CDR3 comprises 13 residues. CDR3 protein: CASSSTGITEAFF. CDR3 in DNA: TGTGCCAGCTCATCGACAGGGATCACTGAAGCTTTCTTT.

The CDR3 is CSVDVRVYGYTF. The CDR3, as DNA: TGCAGCGTTGACGTCCGAGTATATGGCTACACCTTC. J is TRBJ1-2 and V is TRBV29-1; D gene ambiguous. The V end was cut by 3 bases, the J end by 5 bases, with 10 bases between. CDR3 length: 12 residues. CDR1 is SQVTM and CDR2 is ANQGSEA in the germline V gene.

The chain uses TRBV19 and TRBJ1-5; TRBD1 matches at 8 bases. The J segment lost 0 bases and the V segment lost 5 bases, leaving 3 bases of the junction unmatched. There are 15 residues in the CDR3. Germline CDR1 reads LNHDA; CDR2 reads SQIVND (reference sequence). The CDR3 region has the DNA TGTGCCAGTAGTCGGGACAGGCATAGCAATCAGCCCCAGCATTTT. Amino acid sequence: CASSRDRHSNQPQHF.

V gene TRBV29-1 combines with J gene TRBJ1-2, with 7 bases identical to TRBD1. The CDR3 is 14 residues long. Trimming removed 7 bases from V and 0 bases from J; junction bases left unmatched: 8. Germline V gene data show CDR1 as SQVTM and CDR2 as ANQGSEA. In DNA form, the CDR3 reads TGCAGCGCCAATTTGGGACAGACTAACTATGGCTACACCTTC. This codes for CSANLGQTNYGYTF.

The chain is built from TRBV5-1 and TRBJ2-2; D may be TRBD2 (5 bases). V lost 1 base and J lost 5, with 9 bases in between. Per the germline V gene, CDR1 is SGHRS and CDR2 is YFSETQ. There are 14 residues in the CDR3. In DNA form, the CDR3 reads TGCGCCAGCAGCTTGATCGGGGAAACCGGGGAGCTGTTTTTT. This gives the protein CASSLIGETGELFF. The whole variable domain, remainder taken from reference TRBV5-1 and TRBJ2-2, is KAGVTQTPRYLIKTRGQQVTLSCSPISGHRSVSWYQQTPGQGLQFLFEYFSETQRNKGNFPGRFSGRQFSNSRSEMNVSTLELGDSALYLCASSLIGETGELFFGEGSRLTVL.

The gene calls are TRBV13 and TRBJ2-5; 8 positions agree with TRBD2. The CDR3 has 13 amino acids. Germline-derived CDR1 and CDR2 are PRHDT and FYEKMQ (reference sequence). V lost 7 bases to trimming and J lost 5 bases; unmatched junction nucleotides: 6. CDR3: CASTLGGEETQYF. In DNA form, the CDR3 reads TGTGCCAGCACTCTCGGGGGGGAGGAGACCCAGTACTTC.

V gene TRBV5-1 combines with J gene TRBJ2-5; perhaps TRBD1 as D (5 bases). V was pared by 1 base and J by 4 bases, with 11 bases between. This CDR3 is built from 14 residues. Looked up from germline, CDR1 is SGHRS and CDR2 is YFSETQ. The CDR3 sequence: CASSLKVGRETQYF. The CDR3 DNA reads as TGCGCCAGCAGCTTGAAGGTGGGGCGAGAGACCCAGTACTTC.

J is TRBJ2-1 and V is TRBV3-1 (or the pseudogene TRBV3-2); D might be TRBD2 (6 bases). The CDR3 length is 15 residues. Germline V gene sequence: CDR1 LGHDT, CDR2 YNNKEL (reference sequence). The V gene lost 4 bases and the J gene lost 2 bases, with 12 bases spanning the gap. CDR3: CASSPPDYPYNEQFF. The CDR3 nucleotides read TGTGCCAGCAGCCCACCGGACTACCCCTACAATGAGCAGTTCTTC.